This paragraph covers one TCR beta chain sequence. Libraries were prepared by immunoSEQ multiplex PCR; TCRdb keeps only in-frame clonotypes and omits some of them. In the table there are roughly 41,000 clones, around 80% of which are singletons. V gave up 4 bases and J gave up 4 bases; unmatched junction bases: 3. CDR3 length equals 14 residues. Per germline, CDR1 MGHRA and CDR2 YSYEKL. The entry originates in a study of a mutant IDH1 vaccine in newly diagnosed glioma. The time point: baseline, week 1 (first vaccination visit). Treatment specified: pre-vaccination baseline after standard-of-care therapy.

This clonotype originated in a man aged 40-55 years with glioma. Some clones in this sample may be carry-over from other donors' samples. The specimen comprised PBMCs, sampled from a glioma patient treated with radiotherapy, temozolomide or both. The J gene is TRBJ2-4, the V gene TRBV4-1; 8 bases are a match to TRBD1. The CDR3 reads CASSLRQGKNIQYF. DNA for the CDR3: TGCGCCAGCAGCCTACGACAGGGGAAAAACATTCAGTACTTC.